The entry below gives a single TCR beta chain sequence along with its context. Its matching antigen is unknown. This sample is drawn from a study of monozygotic twins with inflammatory bowel disease. This CDR3 contains 16 residues. The germline CDR1 and CDR2 sequences are SGHDT and YYEEEE. Study-wide findings and caveats: Clonotype overlap with others was lower in IBD patients than in healthy twins, a difference that was greatest with disease activity.

A total RNA quantity of around 3,600 ng went into each TCR library. Per sample, reverse transcription was split into eight reactions. TCRdb reanalyzed the 5' RACE reads, giving one entry per CDR3 protein sequence and no DNA. This table holds about 440,000 distinct CDR3 sequences. Input material: blood. The origin of this receptor is a human donor with ulcerative colitis or Crohn's disease, or a healthy co-twin of an affected twin (not recorded which). V and J are TRBV5-6 and TRBJ2-3; no DNA is available, so the TRBD1 call from TCRdb remains unchecked. CDR3 loop: CASSLRRGRLTDTQYF.